This T cell receptor (beta chain) was sequenced for a study of long-term antiretroviral therapy in people with HIV (dated by TCRdb to between 2021 and 2024). Concerning the study at large: The earliest samples were collected about a decade before the 2015 WHO recommendation for immediate ART, when ART was typically delayed until CD4 counts fell. This retrospective serial study examined whether starting ART and sustained HIV suppression were associated with changes in the composition and diversity of the TRB repertoire in peripheral blood. The cohort contributed roughly 190 cryopreserved PBMC samples from fewer than 35 adults with confirmed HIV infection, collected serially over a mean of about six years (range 1-12). Of the 30 participants with HIV, roughly 10 were female. Test extractions of a monoclonal T-cell line alongside 30 to 35 polyclonal samples showed no cross-contamination during QIAcube processing.

The immunoSEQ hsTCRB v3.0 assay was used at survey level resolution to sequence the TRB variable region. The target sequencing depth for TRB was 40,000-50,000 T-cell genomes per sample. Pooled TRB libraries were sequenced on an Illumina MiSeq with a v3 150-cycle kit. Processing in the source paper ran as follows. Analysis of repertoires was carried out in R inside a reproducible Nextflow workflow spanning QC, data transformation and analysis. LymphoSeq2, an R package for exploring AIRR-Seq data, was used to implement the custom analyses. A handful of samples yielding fewer than 5000 total TRB sequences were excluded, leaving 188 analyzed HIV repertoires. Among the 188 retained HIV repertoires, 55 to 65 were collected before ART initiation and 120 to 140 were collected after ART initiation. Repertoires were downsampled to 5000 TRB nucleotide sequences, and summary statistics were averaged over 100 downsampling iterations. TRB sequences were retained for analysis only if CDR3 regions of at least seven amino acids were present. Two measures captured diversity: a Shannon entropy-derived clonality score and the Gini coefficient. In the repertoire networks, any two of the top 5000 CDR3 amino acid sequences were connected whenever the two sequences differed by an edit distance of one. For TRB CDR3 amino acid sequences, antigen specificity groups and MHC restriction were predicted with GLIPH2. To flag known CMV, EBV, HIV or tissue antigen associations, CDR3 amino acid sequences were matched against VDJdb and McPAS-TCR. Pre-ART, post-ART and control groups were compared with Wilcoxon signed-rank tests and Holm-Bonferroni correction. As stored in TCRdb, this immuneACCESS dataset retains in-frame rearrangements with V and J assigned. A fraction of the clones does not appear; measured against another copy, unresolved V genes explain less than half of the discrepancy, and the remainder lacks a known reason. V and J calls and clone size are given by that table; D and trimming were obtained from the DNA. This sample comprises some 40,000 clones, about 90% of them detected only once. 4% of the sample is in the top ten clones.

The CDR3 runs 9 amino acids, cysteine and phenylalanine included. The sequence is cut down to CDR3 DNA, 27 bases in frame from base 1. V gives up 11 bases and J gives up 0 bases, and the segment between their germline ends measures 2 bases. The germline V gene encodes CDR1 WNHNN and CDR2 SYGVQD (reference sequence). A word on this clone: The target of this receptor is not known. One base away there is no much larger clone; base qualities are not given.

The research as a whole found: A significant increase in TRB diversity was found to be associated with ART initiation, although TRB diversity was observed to remain significantly below that of transplant donor controls even after long-term ART. Limited PBMC availability meant only the TCR beta chain was sequenced, without alpha chain pairing. Expanded TRB clones identified before ART initiation dominated the repertoire across all time points, though the dominance fluctuated and decreased in many PLHIV after ART. The samples span the years 2004 to 2017, and the ART regimens used may be less effective than current regimens. Inferences about post-ART repertoire changes are limited because no data were available on ART adherence, viral resistance or therapy changes. HIV repertoires had narrower CDR3 length ranges than controls, and the network structure suggested an antigen-experienced repertoire that shifted only slightly toward naive after ART. Because cell numbers in pre-ART samples were limited, unsorted PBMC were profiled instead of sorted CD4+ and CD8+ T cells.

To be included, a participant needed at least one PBMC sample from before ART initiation plus at least two post-ART samples. Treatment was received in the United States of America by all participants with HIV. Before DNA extraction, cryopreserved samples of roughly 0.9-10 million PBMC were thawed and then washed. At the time of the earliest PBMC sample for each participant with HIV, ages ranged from roughly 20 to 54 years. Per participant, PBMC samples came from 1-4 timepoints prior to ART initiation and 2-8 timepoints following ART initiation, for a median of 7 samples. For every participant, serial HIV viral load, CD4+ T-cell count, ART history and demographic data were obtained. Genomic DNA was extracted from unsorted PBMC with a Qiagen kit on a QIAcube, with processing performed in batches of 12 samples.

The sequence was collected from a woman between 50 and 59 years old with HIV. The material was unsorted PBMCs, obtained 1.2 years after starting antiretroviral therapy. The V gene is TRBV10-1 and the J gene is TRBJ2-7; the D gene assignment is ambiguous. At the DNA level, the sequence is TGCGCCTCCTCCTACGAGCAGTACTTC. This encodes CASSYEQYF.